This record concerns one TCR beta chain sequence. Its antigen remains undetermined. Per-nucleotide qualities are absent, and no much larger clonotype sits a single base away. The CDR1 and CDR2 encoded by the germline V gene (reference sequence) are GTSNPN and SVGIG. V loses 5 bases of germline sequence and J loses 2 bases, and the interval between the two ends is 6 bases. The CDR3, cysteine through phenylalanine, is 11 amino acids long. Of all the DNA, just the CDR3 is kept, 33 bases in frame from base 1. A second Seattle source provided samples from volunteer blood donors who had recovered from COVID-19. Whole blood was collected in K2EDTA tubes by collaborating institutions according to the institutions' own protocols. Collaborator samples were shipped for TCRbeta analysis as frozen whole blood, isolated PBMCs, or DNA extracted from either sample type. TCRbeta CDR3 regions were amplified from genomic DNA by means of the immunoSEQ Assay, a bias-controlled multiplex PCR. The published analysis was carried out like this. The number of nucleated cells in each sample was estimated from the amplification of reference gene primers within the assay. Sequence reads were collapsed and filtered to measure the absolute abundance of every unique TCRbeta CDR3 rearrangement. Productive Simpson clonality was computed per sample as the square root of Simpson's diversity index over productive rearrangements. The table comes from immuneACCESS by way of TCRdb, which keeps in-frame sequences with V and J called. Part of the clones is missing from these tables; in studies checked, under half for an unresolved V gene and the rest for unknown reasons. V, J and clone size are those of that table, while D and trimming were read from the DNA. This sample holds nearly 300,000 clones; roughly 88% were observed only once. The ten largest make up roughly 6.9% of the sample.

This entry belongs to a study of blood T cell repertoires in COVID-19 (TCRdb year 2020). About the investigation overall: Samples from collaborators originated in the United States, Italy and Spain and spanned both the acute and convalescent phases of COVID-19. The prospective study material was composed of cDNA or gDNA derived from T cells, B-cell-depleted T cells, or PBMCs. The dataset comprised deeply sampled blood TCRbeta repertoires from subjects exposed to, actively infected with, or recovered from COVID-19. A freely available public database, intended as a resource for researchers studying the immune response to SARS-CoV-2, is where the repertoires were released. Samples came from the ongoing ImmuneRACE study (first 160 participants) plus 1,254 subjects from 6 global collaborators. A de-identified subject ID, COVID-19 status, age in years and sex were almost always included in the sample metadata. Where HLA class I and class II types were available, the types were taken from metadata supplied by the sample provider, not from assay-based typing.

General findings and caveats noted by the study authors: The amount of clinical and demographic metadata varied by source and participant and was provided uncurated.

Sample: peripheral blood. Recombination connected TRBV30 to TRBJ1-1; TRBD1 might be the D gene, on 5 matching bases. The origin of this receptor is a woman in her 30s who had recovered from COVID-19. The bases read TGTGCCTGGGGACATAACACTGAAGCTTTCTTT. It is translated as CAWGHNTEAFF.